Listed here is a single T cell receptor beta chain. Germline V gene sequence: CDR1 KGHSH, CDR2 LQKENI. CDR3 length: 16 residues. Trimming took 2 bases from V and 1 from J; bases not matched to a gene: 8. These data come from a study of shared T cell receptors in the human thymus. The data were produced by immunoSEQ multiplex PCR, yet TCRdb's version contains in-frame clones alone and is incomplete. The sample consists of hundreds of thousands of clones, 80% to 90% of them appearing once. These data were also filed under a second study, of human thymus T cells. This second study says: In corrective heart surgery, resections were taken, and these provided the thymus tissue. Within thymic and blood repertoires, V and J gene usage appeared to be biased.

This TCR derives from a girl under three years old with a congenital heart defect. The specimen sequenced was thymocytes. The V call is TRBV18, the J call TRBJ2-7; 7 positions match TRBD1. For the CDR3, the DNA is TGTGCCAGCTCACCAGGGGGTAGGGACAGATCCTACGAGCAGTACTTC. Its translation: CASSPGGRDRSYEQYF.